Following are 9 T cell receptor beta chains from one sample sequenced in a study of vaccination effects on CD4 cells after COVID-19. CD4+ T cells were isolated after around 9 days of culture. No antigen is known for these receptors. Method: immunoSEQ multiplex PCR; TCRdb's copy keeps in-frame clones and lacks some. The sample lists about 45,000 clones, around 74% seen once, with approximately 9% in the top ten. Sequencing was performed on CD4+ T cells from PBMCs cultured without peptide, taken before COVID-19 vaccination. The receptors were sampled from a human donor who had a prior SARS-CoV-2 infection.

The chain employs TRBV19 and TRBJ2-2; D unclear. Germline CDR1 reads LNHDA; CDR2 reads SQIVND (reference sequence). The CDR3 is made up of 14 amino acids. Trimming left V 5 bases short and J 4 bases short, with 11 bases between. This CDR3 is CASSVVERTGELFF. In DNA, the CDR3 is TGTGCCAGTAGTGTTGTGGAGCGCACCGGGGAGCTGTTTTTT.

This clone occurred a few times. The CDR3 DNA follows: TGTGCCAGCATACGAGGGACAGAGAACACTGAAGCTTTCTTT. Protein sequence: CASIRGTENTEAFF. The rearrangement joins TRBV6-6 to TRBJ1-1; 7 bases fit TRBD1. The CDR3 runs 14 residues. V trimming: 7 bases; J trimming: 1 base; junction bases outside the gene matches: 6. Germline loops: CDR1 MNHNY, CDR2 SVGAGI (reference sequence).

The chain uses TRBV4-1 and TRBJ2-1; 9 nucleotides align to TRBD1. The CDR3 contains 16 residues. Losses at the gene ends were 4 bases for V and 2 bases for J; bases not matched to a gene: 6. The germline gives CDR1 MGHRA, CDR2 YSYEKL. CDR3: CASSPGTGWAYNEQFF. CDR3 bases: TGCGCCAGCAGCCCGGGGACAGGGTGGGCCTACAATGAGCAGTTCTTC.

The chain employs TRBV5-1 and TRBJ2-1; TRBD1 agrees at 11 bases. The CDR3 runs 16 residues. The germline V gene has CDR1 SGHRS and CDR2 YFSETQ. Trimming removed 3 bases from V and 7 bases from J; junction bases left unmatched: 9. The CDR3 sequence is CASSWTFGTGGNEQFF. CDR3 coding DNA: TGCGCCAGCAGCTGGACCTTCGGGACAGGGGGAAATGAGCAGTTCTTC.

The chain joins TRBV11-2 to TRBJ2-7; 7 positions agree with TRBD2. The CDR3 is 16 amino acids. CDR1 and CDR2 from the germline V gene are SGHAT and FQNNGV. V gave up 2 bases and J gave up 2 bases; unmatched junction bases: 9. The DNA of the CDR3 is TGTGCCAGCAGCTTACTCAGAGGGAGGGGACCCTACGAGCAGTACTTC. Protein product: CASSLLRGRGPYEQYF.

The V call is TRBV5-5, the J call TRBJ2-3; 7 nucleotides line up with TRBD2. Trimming cost V 1 base and J 2 bases; bases outside gene matches: 7. Germline V gives CDR1 SGHKS, CDR2 YYEKEE (reference sequence). This CDR3 has 16 residues. The DNA of the CDR3 is TGTGCCAGCAGCTTGTTACTAGCGCGATCCACAGATACGCAGTATTTT. It codes for CASSLLLARSTDTQYF.

In this sample, this clone turned up a few times. V and J are TRBV6-2 or TRBV6-3 and TRBJ2-2; 7 bases match TRBD1. The CDR3 has 17 residues. The V gene end was trimmed by 2 bases and the J gene end by 5 bases; junction bases not matched to a gene: 11. Germline V gene data show CDR1 as MNHEY and CDR2 as SVGEGT. The CDR3 region is CASSYTTGEKRTGELFF. The DNA for the CDR3 is TGTGCCAGCAGTTACACCACAGGGGAAAAACGGACCGGGGAGCTGTTTTTT.

The chain joins TRBV2 to TRBJ1-1; unclear D gene. The V end was cut by 4 bases, the J end by 4 bases, with 13 bases between. CDR3 size: 14 residues. Germline V lookup: CDR1 SNHLY, CDR2 FYNNEI. CDR3 DNA sequence: TGTGCCAGCAGTGGGTTATCGGGGAGCACTGAAGCTTTCTTT. This gives the protein CASSGLSGSTEAFF. Filled out from reference TRBV2 and TRBJ1-1, the complete variable domain reads EPEVTQTPSHQVTQMGQEVILRCVPISNHLYFYWYRQILGQKVEFLVSFYNNEISEKSEIFDDQFSVERPDGSNFTLKIRSTKLEDSAMYFCASSGLSGSTEAFFGQGTRLTVV.

Only a few counts were recorded for this clone. The chain recombines TRBV12-5 with TRBJ2-1; TRBD2 matches 10 bases. The germline V gene has CDR1 LGHNT and CDR2 FRNRAP. This CDR3 has 18 amino acids. The V gene end was trimmed by 5 bases and the J gene end by 8 bases; junction bases not matched to a gene: 18. The CDR3 protein is CASGDNLGLAARRDEQFF. The CDR3, as DNA: TGTGCTAGTGGTGACAACCTCGGACTAGCGGCCCGGAGGGATGAGCAGTTCTTC.